One T cell receptor (beta chain) is described in this entry. This entry comes from a study of blood T cell repertoires in COVID-19. Whole-study context: The samples span acute and convalescent COVID-19 from the United States, Italy and Spain.

The V and J ends lost 0 bases and 4 bases, in that order; junction bases with no gene match: 5. Germline CDR1 is SGHVS and CDR2 is FNYEAQ. CDR3 length: 17 residues. Clones were sequenced by immunoSEQ multiplex PCR, and TCRdb holds only the in-frame ones, with some missing. The sample records more than 95,000 clones, around 80% being singletons. The chain carries TRBV7-6 and TRBJ2-2, with 10 bases that match TRBD2. The source material was peripheral blood. The sequence derives from a woman aged 45-65 years with acute or convalescent COVID-19. The CDR3 reads CASSLAPRLAGTGELFF. CDR3 nucleotide sequence: TGTGCCAGCAGCTTAGCCCCTCGACTAGCGGGCACCGGGGAGCTGTTTTTT.